What follows describes a single TCR beta chain. The antigen remains unidentified. The data derive from a study of shared clonotypes between healthy human individuals. Background on the study: Each donor's CD8 memory used one plate, CD8 naive two, each CD4 subset three. The study's findings and limits: Researchers found naive subsets generally carried larger estimated richness than memory subsets.

V dropped 2 bases and J dropped 7; count of bases not matched to a gene: 11. CDR3 length: 16 residues. From germline, CDR1 is SGDLS and CDR2 YYNGEE. The test was conducted at deep level. Produced via immunoSEQ multiplex PCR; TCRdb's table is partial and in-frame only. The sample has 2.3 million or so clones, 80% to 95% seen once; the top ten hold roughly 0.36%. The sample was naive CD4+ T cells from PBMCs. Subset described: CD45RA+ positively selected. This TCR was sampled from a young man in good health. Some clones in this sample may be carry-over from other donors' samples. The genes are TRBV9 and TRBJ2-1; the match to TRBD2 covers 8 bases. CDR3 DNA sequence: TGTGCCAGCAGCGTGACTAGCGACTCTTCCTGGAATGAGCAGTTCTTC. This sequence encodes CASSVTSDSSWNEQFF. Together with reference TRBV9 and TRBJ2-1, the CDR3 gives the full variable domain: DSGVTQTPKHLITATGQRVTLRCSPRSGDLSVYWYQQSLDQGLQFLIQYYNGEERAKGNILERFSAQQFPDLHSELNLSSLELGDSALYFCASSVTSDSSWNEQFFGPGTRLTVL.